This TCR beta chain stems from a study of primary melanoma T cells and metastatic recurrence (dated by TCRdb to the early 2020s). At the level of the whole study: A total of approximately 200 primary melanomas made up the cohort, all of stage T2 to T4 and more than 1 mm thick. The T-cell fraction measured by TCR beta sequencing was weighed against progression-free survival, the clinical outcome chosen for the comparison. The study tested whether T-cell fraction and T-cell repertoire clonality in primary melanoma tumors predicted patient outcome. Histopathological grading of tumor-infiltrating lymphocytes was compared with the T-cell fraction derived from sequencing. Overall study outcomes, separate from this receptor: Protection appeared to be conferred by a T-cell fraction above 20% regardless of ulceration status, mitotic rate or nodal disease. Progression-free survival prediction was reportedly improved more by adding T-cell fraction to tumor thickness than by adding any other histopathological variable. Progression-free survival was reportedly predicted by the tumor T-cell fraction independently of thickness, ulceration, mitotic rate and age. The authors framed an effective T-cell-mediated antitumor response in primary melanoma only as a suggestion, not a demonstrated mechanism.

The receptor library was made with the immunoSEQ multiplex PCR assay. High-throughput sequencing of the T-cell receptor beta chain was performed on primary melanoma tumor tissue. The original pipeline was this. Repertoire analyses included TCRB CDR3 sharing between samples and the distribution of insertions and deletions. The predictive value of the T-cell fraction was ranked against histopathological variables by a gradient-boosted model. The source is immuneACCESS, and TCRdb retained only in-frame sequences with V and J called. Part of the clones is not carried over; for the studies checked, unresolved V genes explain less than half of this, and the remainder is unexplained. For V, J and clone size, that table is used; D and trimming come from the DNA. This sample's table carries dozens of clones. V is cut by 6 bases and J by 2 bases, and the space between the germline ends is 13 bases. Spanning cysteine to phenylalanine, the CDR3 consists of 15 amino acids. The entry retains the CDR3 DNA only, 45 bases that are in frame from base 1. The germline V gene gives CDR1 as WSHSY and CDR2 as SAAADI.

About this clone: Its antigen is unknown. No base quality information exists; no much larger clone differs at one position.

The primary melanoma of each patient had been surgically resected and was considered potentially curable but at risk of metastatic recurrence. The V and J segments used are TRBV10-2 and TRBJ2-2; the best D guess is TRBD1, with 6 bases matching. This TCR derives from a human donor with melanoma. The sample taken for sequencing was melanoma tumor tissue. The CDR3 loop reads CASRNRTANTGELFF. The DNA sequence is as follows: TGCGCCAGCAGGAATAGGACAGCAAACACCGGGGAGCTGTTTTTT.